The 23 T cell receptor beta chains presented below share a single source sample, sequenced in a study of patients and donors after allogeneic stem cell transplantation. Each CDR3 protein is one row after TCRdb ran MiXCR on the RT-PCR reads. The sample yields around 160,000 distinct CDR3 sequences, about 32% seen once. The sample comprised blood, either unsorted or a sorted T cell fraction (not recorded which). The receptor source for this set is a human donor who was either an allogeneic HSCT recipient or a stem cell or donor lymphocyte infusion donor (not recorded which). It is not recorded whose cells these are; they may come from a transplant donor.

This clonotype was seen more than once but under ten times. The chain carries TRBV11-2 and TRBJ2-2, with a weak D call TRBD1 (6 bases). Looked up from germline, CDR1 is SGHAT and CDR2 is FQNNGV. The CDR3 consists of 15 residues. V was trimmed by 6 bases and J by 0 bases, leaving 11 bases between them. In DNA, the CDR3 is TGTGCCAGCAGAAAACAGGGAACGAACACCGGGGAGCTGTTTTTT. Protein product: CASRKQGTNTGELFF.

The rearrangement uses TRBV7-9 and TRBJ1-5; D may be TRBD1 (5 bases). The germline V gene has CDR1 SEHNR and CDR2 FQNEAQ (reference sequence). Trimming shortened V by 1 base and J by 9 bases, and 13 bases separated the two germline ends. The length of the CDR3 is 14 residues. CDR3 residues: CASSLGGSGRPQHF. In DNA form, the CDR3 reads TGTGCCAGCAGCTTAGGGGGGTCAGGAAGGCCCCAGCATTTT.

The CDR3 nucleotides are TGTGCCAGCAGTTCCCGGTCTATAGGAATTCAGCCCCAGCATTTT. Its protein product is CASSSRSIGIQPQHF. The chain is built from TRBV27 and TRBJ1-5; D gene ambiguous. Trimming pared 4 bases from V and 6 bases from J, leaving 16 bases between. Germline V gene lookup returns CDR1 MNHEY and CDR2 SMNVEV (reference sequence). The CDR3 is 15 amino acids.

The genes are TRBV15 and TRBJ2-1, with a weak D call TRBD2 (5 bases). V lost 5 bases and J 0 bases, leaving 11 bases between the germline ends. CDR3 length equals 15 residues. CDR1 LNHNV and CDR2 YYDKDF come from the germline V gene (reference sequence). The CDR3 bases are TGTGCCACCAGCTTCGGACTTAGCTCCTACAATGAGCAGTTCTTC. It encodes CATSFGLSSYNEQFF. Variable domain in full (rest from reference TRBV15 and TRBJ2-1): DAMVIQNPRYQVTQFGKPVTLSCSQTLNHNVMYWYQQKSSQAPKLLFHYYDKDFNNEADTPDNFQSRRPNTSFCFLDIRSPGLGDTAMYLCATSFGLSSYNEQFFGPGTRLTVL.

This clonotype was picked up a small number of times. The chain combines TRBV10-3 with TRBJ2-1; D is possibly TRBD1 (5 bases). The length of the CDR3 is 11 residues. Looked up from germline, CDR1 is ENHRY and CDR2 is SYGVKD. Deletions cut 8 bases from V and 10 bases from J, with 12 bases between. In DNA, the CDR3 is TGTGCCATCGGGGCTAGTGAAGAGCAGTTCTTC. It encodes CAIGASEEQFF.

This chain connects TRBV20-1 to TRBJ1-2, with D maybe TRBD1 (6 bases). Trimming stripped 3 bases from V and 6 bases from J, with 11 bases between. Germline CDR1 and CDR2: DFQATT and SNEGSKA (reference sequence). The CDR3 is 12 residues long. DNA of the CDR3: TGCAGTGCTAGTGGGGGCGCAGATGGCTACACCTTC. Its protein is CSASGGADGYTF.

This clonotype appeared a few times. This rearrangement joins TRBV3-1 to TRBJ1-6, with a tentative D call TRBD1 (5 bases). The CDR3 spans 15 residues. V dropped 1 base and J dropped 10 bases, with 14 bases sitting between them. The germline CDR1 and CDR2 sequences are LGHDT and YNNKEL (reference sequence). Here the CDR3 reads CASSQVVGGNSPLHF. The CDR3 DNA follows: TGTGCCAGCAGCCAAGTAGTGGGGGGAAACTCACCCCTCCACTTT.

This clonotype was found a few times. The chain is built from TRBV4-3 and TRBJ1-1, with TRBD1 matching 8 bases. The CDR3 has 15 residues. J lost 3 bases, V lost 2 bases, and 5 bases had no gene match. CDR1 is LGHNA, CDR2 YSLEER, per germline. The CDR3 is CASSQLTGGDTEAFF. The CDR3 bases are TGCGCCAGCAGCCAACTCACAGGGGGTGACACTGAAGCTTTCTTT.

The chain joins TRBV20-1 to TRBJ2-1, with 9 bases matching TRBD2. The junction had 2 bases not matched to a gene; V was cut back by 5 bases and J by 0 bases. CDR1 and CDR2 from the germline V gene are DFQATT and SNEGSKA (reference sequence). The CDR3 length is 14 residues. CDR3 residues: CSAFSGSSYNEQFF. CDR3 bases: TGCAGTGCTTTTAGCGGGAGCTCCTACAATGAGCAGTTCTTC.

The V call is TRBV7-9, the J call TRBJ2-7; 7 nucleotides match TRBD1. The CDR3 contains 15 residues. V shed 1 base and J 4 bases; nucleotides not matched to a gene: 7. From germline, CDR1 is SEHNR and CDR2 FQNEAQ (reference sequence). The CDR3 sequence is CASSLGNTGAYEQYF. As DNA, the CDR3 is TGTGCCAGCAGCTTAGGGAATACAGGGGCGTACGAGCAGTACTTC.

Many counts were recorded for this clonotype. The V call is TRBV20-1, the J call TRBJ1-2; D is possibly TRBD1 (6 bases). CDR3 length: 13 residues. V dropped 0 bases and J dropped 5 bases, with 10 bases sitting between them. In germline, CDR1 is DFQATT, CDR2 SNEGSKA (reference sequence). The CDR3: CSARDHRVYGYTF. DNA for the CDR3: TGCAGTGCTAGAGATCACAGGGTGTATGGCTACACCTTC.

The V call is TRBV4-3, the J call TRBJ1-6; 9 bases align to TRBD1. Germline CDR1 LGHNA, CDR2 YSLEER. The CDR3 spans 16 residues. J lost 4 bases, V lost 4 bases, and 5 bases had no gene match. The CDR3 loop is CASSPEQGAYNSPLHF. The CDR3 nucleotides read TGCGCCAGCAGCCCAGAACAGGGGGCGTATAATTCACCCCTCCACTTT.

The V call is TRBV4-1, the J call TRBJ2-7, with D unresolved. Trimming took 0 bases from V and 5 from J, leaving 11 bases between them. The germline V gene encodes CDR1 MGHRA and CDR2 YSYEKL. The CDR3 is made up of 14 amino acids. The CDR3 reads CASSQDPSRNEQYF. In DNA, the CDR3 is TGCGCCAGCAGCCAAGATCCCAGTAGGAACGAGCAGTACTTC.

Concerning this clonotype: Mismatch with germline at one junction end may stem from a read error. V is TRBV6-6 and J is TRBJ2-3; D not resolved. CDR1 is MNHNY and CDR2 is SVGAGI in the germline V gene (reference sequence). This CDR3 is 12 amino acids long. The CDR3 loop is CASGPSRDTQYF. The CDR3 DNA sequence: TGTGCCAGCGGCCCCAGCAGAGATACGCAGTATTTT.

This CDR3 reads CASSYVAVSGYNEQFF. CDR3 bases: TGTGCCAGCAGTTATGTTGCTGTTAGCGGATACAATGAGCAGTTCTTC. The chain is built from TRBV6-6 and TRBJ2-1; a weak D match, TRBD2 (6 bases). V lost 3 bases, J lost 4 bases, and 16 bases lay in between. This CDR3 spans 16 amino acids. Germline V gene data show CDR1 as MNHNY and CDR2 as SVGAGI (reference sequence).

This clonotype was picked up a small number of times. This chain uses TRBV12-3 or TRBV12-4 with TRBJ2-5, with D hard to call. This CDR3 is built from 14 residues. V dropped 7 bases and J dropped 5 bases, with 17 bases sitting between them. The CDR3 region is CASTAWGLFETQYF. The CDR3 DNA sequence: TGTGCCAGCACCGCCTGGGGTCTCTTTGAGACCCAGTACTTC.

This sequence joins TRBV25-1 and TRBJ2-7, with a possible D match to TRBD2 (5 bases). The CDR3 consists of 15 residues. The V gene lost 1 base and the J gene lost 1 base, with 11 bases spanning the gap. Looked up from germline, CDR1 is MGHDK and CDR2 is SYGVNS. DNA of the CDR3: TGTGCCAGCAGTGAATCCGGCGGAGGTTCCTACGAGCAGTACTTC. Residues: CASSESGGGSYEQYF.

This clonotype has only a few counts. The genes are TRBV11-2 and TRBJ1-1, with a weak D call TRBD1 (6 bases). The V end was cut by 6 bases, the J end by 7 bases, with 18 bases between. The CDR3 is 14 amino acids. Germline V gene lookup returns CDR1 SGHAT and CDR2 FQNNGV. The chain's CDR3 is CASSLRQDSLEAFF. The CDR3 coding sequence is TGTGCCAGCAGTTTGCGACAGGACTCACTTGAAGCTTTCTTT.

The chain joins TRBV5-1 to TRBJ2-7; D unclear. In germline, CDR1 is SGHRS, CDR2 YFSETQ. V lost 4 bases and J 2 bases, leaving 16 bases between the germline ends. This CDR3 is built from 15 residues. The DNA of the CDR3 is TGCGCCAGCAGCGAAACAGCTTCAACCACCTACGAGCAGTACTTC. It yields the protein CASSETASTTYEQYF. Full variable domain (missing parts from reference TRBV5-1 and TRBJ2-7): KAGVTQTPRYLIKTRGQQVTLSCSPISGHRSVSWYQQTPGQGLQFLFEYFSETQRNKGNFPGRFSGRQFSNSRSEMNVSTLELGDSALYLCASSETASTTYEQYFGPGTRLTVT.

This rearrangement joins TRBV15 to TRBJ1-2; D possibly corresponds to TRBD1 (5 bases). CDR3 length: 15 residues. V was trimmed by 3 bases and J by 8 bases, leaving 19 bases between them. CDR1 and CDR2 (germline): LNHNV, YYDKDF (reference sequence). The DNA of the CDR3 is TGTGCCACCAGCAGTCCTCAGGGCCCTCGGAGAGGCTACACCTTC. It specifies CATSSPQGPRRGYTF.

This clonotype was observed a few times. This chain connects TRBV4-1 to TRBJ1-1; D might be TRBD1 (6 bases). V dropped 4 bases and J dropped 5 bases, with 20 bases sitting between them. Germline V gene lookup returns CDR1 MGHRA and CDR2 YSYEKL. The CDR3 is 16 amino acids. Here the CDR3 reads CASSPIGGAKWTEAFF. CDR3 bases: TGCGCCAGCAGCCCTATAGGGGGGGCGAAATGGACTGAAGCTTTCTTT.

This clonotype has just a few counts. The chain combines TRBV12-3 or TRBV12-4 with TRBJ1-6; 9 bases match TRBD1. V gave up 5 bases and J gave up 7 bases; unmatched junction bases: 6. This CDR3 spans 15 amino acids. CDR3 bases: TGTGCCAGCAGTCCGGGACAGGGTAACAATTCACCCCTCCACTTT. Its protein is CASSPGQGNNSPLHF.

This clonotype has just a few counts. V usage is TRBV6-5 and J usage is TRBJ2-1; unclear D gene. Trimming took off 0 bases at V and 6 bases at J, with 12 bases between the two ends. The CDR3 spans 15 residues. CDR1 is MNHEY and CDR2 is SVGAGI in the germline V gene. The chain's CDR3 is CASSYSGPGTNEQFF. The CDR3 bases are TGTGCCAGCAGTTACTCCGGCCCCGGCACCAATGAGCAGTTCTTC.